This T cell receptor (beta chain) stems from a study of shared clonotypes between healthy human individuals. TCRdb's table, derived via immunoSEQ multiplex PCR, lists solely in-frame clones and lacks some. The sample includes about 730,000 clones, roughly 72% of them seen just once. Each sample came from a Caucasian adult donor living in Nashville, Tennessee. Study-wide results and caveats: Shared clonotypes across all four donors exceeded non-shared ones in generation probability. For naive CD4 cells, roughly 5% of clonotypes were shared across a few donors.

The V gene's germline CDR1 is LNHNV and CDR2 YYDKDF (reference sequence). V gave up 5 bases and J gave up 4 bases; unmatched junction bases: 7. The CDR3 contains 14 residues. With regard to this clone: Its target is not known.

This TCR was sampled from a woman in her 30s in good health. What was sequenced was memory CD4+ T cells sorted from blood. Subset: CD45RA-negative fraction. V is TRBV15 and J is TRBJ1-2; 7 bases are shared with TRBD1. CDR3 DNA: TGTGCCACCAGCGGCCGGACAGGTTCCTATGGCTACACCTTC. It codes for CATSGRTGSYGYTF.